This T cell receptor beta chain was captured in a study of blood T cells in healthy people across ages. This clonotype was observed a few times. Per individual sample, total RNA of at least 5.5 micrograms was extracted. The V gene's germline CDR1 is MNHEY and CDR2 SVGAGI. With 0 bases clipped from V and 6 bases from J, the junction kept 4 bases outside the gene matches. CDR3 length: 15 amino acids. The use of a sample-barcoded 5' primer and a J-beta primer mix characterized a second PCR of about 7 to 12 cycles. Every molecule of cDNA carried a tag from a template-switch adaptor with 12 random nucleotides. MiXCR, applied by TCRdb to the 5' RACE reads, yields one record per CDR3 protein. The sample gives hundreds of thousands of distinct CDR3 sequences, less than 25% of which show up once; just over 8.5% is in the top ten. These records were also assigned to another study, of T cells of mothers and their children. As that report states: There was no detection of any persistent microchimeric T cell clones.

This sequence was found in a boy younger than 18 in good health. The genes are TRBV6-5 and TRBJ2-7; 11 nucleotides line up with TRBD2. Sequenced: blood. In DNA, the CDR3 is TGTGCCAGCAGTTACTCAGGGCTAGCGGGAGGCGAGCAGTACTTC. Translating gives CASSYSGLAGGEQYF.